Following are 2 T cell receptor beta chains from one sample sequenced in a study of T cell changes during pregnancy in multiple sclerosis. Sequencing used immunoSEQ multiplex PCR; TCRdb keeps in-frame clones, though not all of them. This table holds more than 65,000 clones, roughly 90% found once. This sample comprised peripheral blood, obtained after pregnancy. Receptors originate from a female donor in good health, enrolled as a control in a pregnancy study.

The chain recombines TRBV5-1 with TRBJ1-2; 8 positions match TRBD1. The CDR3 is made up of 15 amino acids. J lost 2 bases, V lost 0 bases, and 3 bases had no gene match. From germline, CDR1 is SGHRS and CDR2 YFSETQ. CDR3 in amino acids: CASSLVRGPNYGYTF. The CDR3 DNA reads TGCGCCAGCAGCTTGGTCAGGGGGCCAAACTATGGCTACACCTTC.

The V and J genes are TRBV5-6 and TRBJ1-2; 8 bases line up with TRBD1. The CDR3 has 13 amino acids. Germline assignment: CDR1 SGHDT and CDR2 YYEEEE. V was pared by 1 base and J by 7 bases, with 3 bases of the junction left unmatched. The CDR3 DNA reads TGTGCCAGCAGCTTGCAGGGGGCGGGTGGCTACACCTTC. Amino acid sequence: CASSLQGAGGYTF.